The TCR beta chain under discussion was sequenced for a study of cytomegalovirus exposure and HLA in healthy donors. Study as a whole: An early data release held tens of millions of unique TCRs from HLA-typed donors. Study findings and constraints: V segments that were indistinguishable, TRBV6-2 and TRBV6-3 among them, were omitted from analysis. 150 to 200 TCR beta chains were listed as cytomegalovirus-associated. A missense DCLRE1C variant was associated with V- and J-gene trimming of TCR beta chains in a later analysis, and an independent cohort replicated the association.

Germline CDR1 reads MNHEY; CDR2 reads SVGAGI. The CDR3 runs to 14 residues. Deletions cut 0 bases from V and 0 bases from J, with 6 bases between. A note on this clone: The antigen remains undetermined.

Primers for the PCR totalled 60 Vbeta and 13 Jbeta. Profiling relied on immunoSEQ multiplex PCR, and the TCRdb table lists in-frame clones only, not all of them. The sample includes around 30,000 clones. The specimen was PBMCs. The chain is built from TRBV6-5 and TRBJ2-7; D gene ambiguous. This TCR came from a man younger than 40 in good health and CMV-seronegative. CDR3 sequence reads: CASSYSYNSYEQYF. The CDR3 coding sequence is TGTGCCAGCAGTTACTCGTACAACTCCTACGAGCAGTACTTC.